This TCR beta chain derives from a study of Graves' ophthalmopathy and Graves' hyperthyroidism (dated by TCRdb to 2016 to 2018). Looking at the study overall: Peripheral blood was collected before any treatment was given, at the time of initial diagnosis. For independent validation, a separate cohort was made up of some 18 hyperthyroidism patients plus 17 patients who later progressed from hyperthyroidism to ophthalmopathy. Following sample collection, hyperthyroidism patients were given methimazole at a starting dose of 30 mg daily, and ophthalmopathy patients were given high-dose intravenous methylprednisolone. The study used TCR beta repertoire signatures to distinguish Graves' ophthalmopathy from Graves' hyperthyroidism and to predict progression to ophthalmopathy. To explore V-J signatures distinguishing ophthalmopathy from hyperthyroidism, a discovery set of roughly 98 patients (roughly 42 ophthalmopathy, around 55 stable hyperthyroidism) was enrolled. In more than five hyperthyroidism patients, T-cell repertoires of thyroid tissue and blood were compared. The 100 discovery patients were divided at random into training and test sets in a 7:3 ratio. In total, around 140 blood samples were TCR-sequenced: 40 to 45 ophthalmopathy, under 80 hyperthyroidism and about 17 hyperthyroidism-to-ophthalmopathy patients.

The table lists this clonotype with a few counts. This receptor's antigen is unknown. The sample holds no much larger clone one base away, and base qualities are not on file. Patients with ophthalmopathy had moderately to severely active disease, with a Clinical Activity Score of 3 or more, a NOSPECS grade of 4 or more, and a disease duration of less than 3 months. Anyone with other autoimmune diseases, uncontrolled infections, pregnancy or lactation was excluded from the study. Diagnosis was based on clinical symptoms, serum thyroxine, TRAb, thyroid ultrasound and orbital computed tomography. Using Ficoll-Paque density gradient centrifugation, PBMCs were isolated from about 9.2 ml of fresh peripheral blood. Total RNA was extracted using Trizol reagent, and RNA quality was checked on an Agilent 2100 Bioanalyzer. For repertoire sequencing, the TCR beta CDR3 regions were amplified from RNA transcripts. HTBI primers and the Qiagen OneStep RT-PCR kit were used in a first-round RT-PCR, which was followed by a second-round multiplex PCR, size selection and purification. The libraries underwent paired-end sequencing with 100 bp reads on an Illumina HiSeq2000. As for the original processing: SOAPnuke was used for read processing, and reads with adapters, uncalled bases, a mean Phred below 15, or no exact constant-primer or identifier match were discarded. COPE v1.2.5 was used to merge the high-quality paired reads. Unique nucleotide sequences were defined as clonotypes and aligned to IMGT TRB V, D and J references using MiTCR v1.1. Analysis was restricted to V-J combinations with a frequency above 0.0001, which covered over 98% of repertoires. A TCR clonal expansion and chaos score per V-J combination was defined as the ratio of F50 clonal expansion to chaos observed in the TCRdist matrix. Features were reduced by Welch's t-statistics and random forest to around 13 V-J combinations, which fed a naive Bayes classifier. Thyroid-blood repertoire similarity was quantified with the Morisita-Horn index. The public sequencing data were trimmed at Q25 with fastp and processed into clonotypes with MiXCR by TCRdb, which kept only in-frame beta chains. A single entry per CDR3 protein holds the most common genes and DNA from its merged rows. These V and J calls rely on TCRdb rather than the paper's analysis. The sample contains about 220,000 distinct CDR3 sequences, 20% to 25% of them found a single time. Around two fifths of the sample comes from the top ten.

The germline V gene specifies SGHRS as CDR1 and YFSETQ as CDR2. Trimming takes 6 bases from V and 4 bases from J, and the germline ends sit 16 bases apart. Counted from cysteine to phenylalanine, this CDR3 has 15 amino acids. The read is trimmed to its CDR3 DNA, 45 bases read in frame from base 1. On the study overall, not on this receptor specifically: Ophthalmopathy was separated from stable hyperthyroidism by the 13-signature model with more than 85% sensitivity and around 81% specificity in cross-validation and with 80%/75% in the test set. Most expanded thyroid clonotypes with a frequency above 0.001 also appeared in blood, which suggests that blood repertoires may reflect the immune response in the thyroid. In validation, the model predicted ophthalmopathy progression with less than 71% sensitivity and around 72% specificity; eleven to twelve predicted patients were CT-confirmed with GO in a median of approximately 6.5 months. No statistical method was used to predetermine the sample size, and group allocation was not hidden from the investigators.

In this chain, TRBV5-1 is recombined with TRBJ2-2; TRBD2 is perhaps the D gene, given 5 matching bases. Sequenced: peripheral blood. The origin of this receptor is a woman between 50 and 59 years old with Graves' ophthalmopathy. Donor details come from another sample of the same person, matched by shared clones. Here is the DNA: TGCGCCAGCAAGGCTCTCACCGAGGGCACCGGGGAGCTGTTTTTT. Its translation is CASKALTEGTGELFF.